This TCR beta chain is from a study of metastatic and nonmetastatic thyroid tumors. Study summary: Repertoires of blood and of tissue (tumor or nodule) from malignant and benign thyroid patients were compared. Study-wide findings and caveats: Versus benign nodules, malignant thyroid tumors reportedly had significantly higher TCR beta diversity, in blood and tumor.

The CDR3 has 17 amino acids. Germline V CDR1 and CDR2: LNHDA, SQIVND (reference sequence). Trimming pared 4 bases from V and 1 base from J, leaving 14 bases between. Thyroid surgery was performed in patients who had received no treatment beforehand. Original handling: A papillary thyroid cancer distant-metastasis classifier was built from CDR3 differences across clinicopathological groups. With MiXCR, TCRdb called clones anew from the PCR reads. The V and J calls here are based on TCRdb, not the publication. The profile shows 7,000 to 9,500 clones, 24% of them singletons. This clone is labeled as medium-sized. What it recognizes is unknown.

The rearrangement uses TRBV19 and TRBJ1-6, with a weak D call TRBD1 (5 bases). The TCR originated in a female donor with papillary thyroid cancer or a benign thyroid nodule (not recorded which). Some clones in this sample may be carry-over from other donors' samples. The sample consisted of tumor tissue. CDR3 residues: CASSKGVLFSYNSPLHF. The CDR3 nucleotides read TGTGCCAGTAGTAAAGGGGTGTTATTTTCCTATAATTCACCCCTCCACTTT.